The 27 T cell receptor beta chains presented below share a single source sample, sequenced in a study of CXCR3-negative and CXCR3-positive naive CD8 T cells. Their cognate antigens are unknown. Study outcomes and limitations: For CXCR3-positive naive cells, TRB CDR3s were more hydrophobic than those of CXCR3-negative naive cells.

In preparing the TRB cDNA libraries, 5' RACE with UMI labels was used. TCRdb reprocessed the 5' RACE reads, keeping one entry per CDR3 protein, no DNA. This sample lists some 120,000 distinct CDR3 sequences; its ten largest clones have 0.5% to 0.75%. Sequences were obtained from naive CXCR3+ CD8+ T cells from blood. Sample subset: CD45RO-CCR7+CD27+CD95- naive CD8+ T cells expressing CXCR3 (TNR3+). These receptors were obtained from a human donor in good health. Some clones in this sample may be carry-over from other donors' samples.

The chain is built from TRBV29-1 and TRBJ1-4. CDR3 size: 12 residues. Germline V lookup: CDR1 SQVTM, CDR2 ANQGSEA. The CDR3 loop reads CTAGSTNEKLFF.

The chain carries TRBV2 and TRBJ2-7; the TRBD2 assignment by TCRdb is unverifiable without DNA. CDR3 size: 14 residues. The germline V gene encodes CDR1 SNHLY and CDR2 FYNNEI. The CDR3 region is CASSPIPGYDEQYF.

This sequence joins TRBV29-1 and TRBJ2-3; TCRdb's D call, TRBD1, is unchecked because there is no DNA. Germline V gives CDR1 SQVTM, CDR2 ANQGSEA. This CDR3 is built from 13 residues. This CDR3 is CSVSPWTTDTQYF.

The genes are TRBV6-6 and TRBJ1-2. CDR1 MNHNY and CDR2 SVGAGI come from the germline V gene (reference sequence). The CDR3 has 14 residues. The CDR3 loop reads CASSYLDRTHGYTF.

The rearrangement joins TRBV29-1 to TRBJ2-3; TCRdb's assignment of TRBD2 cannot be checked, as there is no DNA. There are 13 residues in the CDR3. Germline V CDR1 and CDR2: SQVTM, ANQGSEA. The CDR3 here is CSVVLAGADTQYF.

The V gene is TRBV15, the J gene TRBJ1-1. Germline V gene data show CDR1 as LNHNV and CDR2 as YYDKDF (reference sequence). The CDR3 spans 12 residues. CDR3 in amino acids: CATSQVNTEAFF.

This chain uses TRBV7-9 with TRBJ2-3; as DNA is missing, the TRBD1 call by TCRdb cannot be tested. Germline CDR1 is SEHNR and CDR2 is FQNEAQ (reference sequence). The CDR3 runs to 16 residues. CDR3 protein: CASSFSGTTAWYTQYF.

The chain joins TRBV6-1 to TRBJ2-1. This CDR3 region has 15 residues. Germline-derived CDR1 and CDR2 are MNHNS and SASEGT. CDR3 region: CASSERSSGYNEQFF.

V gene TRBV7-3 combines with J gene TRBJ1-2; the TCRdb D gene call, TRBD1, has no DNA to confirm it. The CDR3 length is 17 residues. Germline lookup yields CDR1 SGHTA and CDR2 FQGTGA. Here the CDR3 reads CASSWGQGGVANYGYTF. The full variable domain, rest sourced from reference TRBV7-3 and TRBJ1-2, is GAGVSQTPSNKVTEKGKYVELRCDPISGHTALYWYRQSLGQGPEFLIYFQGTGAADDSGLPNDRFFAVRPEGSVSTLKIQRTERGDSAVYLCASSWGQGGVANYGYTFGSGTRLTVV.

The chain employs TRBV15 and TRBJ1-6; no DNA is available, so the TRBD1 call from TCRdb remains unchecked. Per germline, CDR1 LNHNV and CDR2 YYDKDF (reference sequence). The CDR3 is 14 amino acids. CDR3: CATSRIPGGSPLHF.

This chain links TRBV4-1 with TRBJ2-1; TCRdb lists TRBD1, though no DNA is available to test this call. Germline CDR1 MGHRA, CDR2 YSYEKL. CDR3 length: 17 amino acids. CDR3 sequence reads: CASSQTTGARSYNEQFF.

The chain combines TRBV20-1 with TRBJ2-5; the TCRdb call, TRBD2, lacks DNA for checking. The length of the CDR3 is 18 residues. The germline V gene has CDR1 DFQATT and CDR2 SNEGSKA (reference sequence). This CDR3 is CSASWVAGEGVFRETQYF.

The CDR3 region is CSARDGTSVEPYEQYF. The chain uses TRBV20-1 and TRBJ2-7; TCRdb's D call, TRBD2, is unchecked because there is no DNA. The germline V gene has CDR1 DFQATT and CDR2 SNEGSKA (reference sequence). The CDR3 is made up of 16 amino acids.

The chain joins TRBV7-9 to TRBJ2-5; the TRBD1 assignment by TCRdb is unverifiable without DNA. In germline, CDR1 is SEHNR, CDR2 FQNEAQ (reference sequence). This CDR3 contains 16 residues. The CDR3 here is CASSPTRQGLQETQYF.

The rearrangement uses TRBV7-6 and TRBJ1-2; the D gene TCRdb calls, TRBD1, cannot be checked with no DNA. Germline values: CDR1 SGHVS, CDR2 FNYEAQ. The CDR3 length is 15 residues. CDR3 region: CASSDRTGINYGYTF.

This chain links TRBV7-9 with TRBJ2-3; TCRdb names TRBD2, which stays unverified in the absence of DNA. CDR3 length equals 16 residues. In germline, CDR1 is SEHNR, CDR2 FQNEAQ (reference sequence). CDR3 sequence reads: CASSFPERVSTDTQYF.

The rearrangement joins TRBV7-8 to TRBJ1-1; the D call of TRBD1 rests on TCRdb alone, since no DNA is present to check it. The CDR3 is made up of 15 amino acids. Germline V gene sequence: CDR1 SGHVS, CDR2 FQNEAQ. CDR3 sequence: CASSPRDSSNTEAFF.

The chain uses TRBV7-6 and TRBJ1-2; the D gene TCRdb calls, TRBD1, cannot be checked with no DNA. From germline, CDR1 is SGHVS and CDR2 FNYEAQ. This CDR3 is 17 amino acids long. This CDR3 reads CASSFDSTGEANYGYTF. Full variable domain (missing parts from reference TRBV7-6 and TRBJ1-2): GAGVSQSPRYKVTKRGQDVALRCDPISGHVSLYWYRQALGQGPEFLTYFNYEAQQDKSGLPNDRFSAERPEGSISTLTIQRTEQRDSAMYRCASSFDSTGEANYGYTFGSGTRLTVV.

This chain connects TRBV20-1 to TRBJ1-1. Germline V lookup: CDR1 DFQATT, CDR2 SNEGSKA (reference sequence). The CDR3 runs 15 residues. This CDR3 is CSARGWLTANTEAFF.

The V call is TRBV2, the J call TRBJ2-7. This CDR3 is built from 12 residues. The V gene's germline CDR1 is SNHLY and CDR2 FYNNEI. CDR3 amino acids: CASSDGSYEQYF. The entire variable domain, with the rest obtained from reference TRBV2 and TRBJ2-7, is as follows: EPEVTQTPSHQVTQMGQEVILRCVPISNHLYFYWYRQILGQKVEFLVSFYNNEISEKSEIFDDQFSVERPDGSNFTLKIRSTKLEDSAMYFCASSDGSYEQYFGPGTRLTVT.

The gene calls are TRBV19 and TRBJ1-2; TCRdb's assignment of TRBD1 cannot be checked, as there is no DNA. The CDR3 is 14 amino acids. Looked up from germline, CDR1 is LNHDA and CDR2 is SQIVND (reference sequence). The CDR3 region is CASSIMDRDYGYTF.

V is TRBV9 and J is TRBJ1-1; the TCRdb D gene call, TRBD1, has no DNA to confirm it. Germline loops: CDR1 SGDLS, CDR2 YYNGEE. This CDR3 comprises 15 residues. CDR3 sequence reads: CASSPRAGASTEAFF.

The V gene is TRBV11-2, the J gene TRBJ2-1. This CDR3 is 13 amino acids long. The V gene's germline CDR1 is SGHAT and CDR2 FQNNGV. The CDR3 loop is CASSLSVGNEQFF.

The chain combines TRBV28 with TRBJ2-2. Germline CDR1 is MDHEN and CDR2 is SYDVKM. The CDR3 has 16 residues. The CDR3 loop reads CASSSIAQVIAGELFF.

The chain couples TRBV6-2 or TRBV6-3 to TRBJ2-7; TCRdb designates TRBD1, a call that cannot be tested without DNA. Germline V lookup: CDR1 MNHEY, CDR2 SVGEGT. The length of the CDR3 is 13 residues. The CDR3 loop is CASSYERGYEQYF.

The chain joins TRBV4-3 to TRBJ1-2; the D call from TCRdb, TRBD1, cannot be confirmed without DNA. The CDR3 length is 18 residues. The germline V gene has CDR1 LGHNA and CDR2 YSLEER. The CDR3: CASSQDSWTGPGGYGYTF.

CDR3 sequence: CASSQDLRLASTDTQYF. This chain connects TRBV4-2 to TRBJ2-3. The germline gives CDR1 LGHNA, CDR2 YNFKEQ. The CDR3 loop spans 17 amino acids.